This T cell receptor beta chain came from a study of post-analysis software for immune sequencing data. Study as a whole: Some patients lacked subtype; others had relapsing-remitting, secondary progressive or progressive-relapsing disease.

Germline V gene sequence: CDR1 LGHNA, CDR2 YNFKEQ. Trimming took 3 bases from V and 2 from J, leaving 10 bases between them. This CDR3 is 14 amino acids long. Study-wide results and caveats: There was significantly lower normalized Chao1 diversity in multiple sclerosis patients than in controls. Elevated frequency relative to controls characterized roughly five TRBV segments in patients, TRBV5-6, TRBV5-1 and TRBV20-1 among them. Under F measure analysis, samples from one preparation batch co-clustered strongly.

Unique-molecular-identifier-tagged TCR beta cDNA libraries were used. In TCRdb, the PCR reads were re-called with MiXCR into one record per CDR3 protein. This table has around 700,000 distinct CDR3 sequences, roughly three fifths appearing once. Worth noting for this clonotype: Its matching antigen is unknown.

The sequence was obtained from a girl aged 2-10 years with multiple sclerosis. The sample taken for sequencing was blood. V gene TRBV4-2 combines with J gene TRBJ2-5; possible D gene TRBD1, 5 bases. The DNA of the CDR3 is TGTGCCAGCAGCCAGACAGAAAAACAAGAGACCCAGTACTTC. Amino acids: CASSQTEKQETQYF.